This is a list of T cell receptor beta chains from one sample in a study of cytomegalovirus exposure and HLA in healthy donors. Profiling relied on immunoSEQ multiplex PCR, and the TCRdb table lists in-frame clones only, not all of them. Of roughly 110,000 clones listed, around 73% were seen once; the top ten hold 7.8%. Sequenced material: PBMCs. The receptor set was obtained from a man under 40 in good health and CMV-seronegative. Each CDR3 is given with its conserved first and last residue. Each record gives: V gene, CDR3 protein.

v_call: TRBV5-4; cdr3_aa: CASSRSEGDEQFF
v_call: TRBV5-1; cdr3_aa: CASSLATGGTDTQYF
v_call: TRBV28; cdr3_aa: CASSLAPINYGYTF
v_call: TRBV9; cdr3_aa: CASSVALGGVGSDTQYF
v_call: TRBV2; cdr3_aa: CASTKTDPNTEAFF
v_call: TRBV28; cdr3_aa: CASSRDRVPSPLHF
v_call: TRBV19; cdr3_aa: CASSMRPSGRISYEQYF
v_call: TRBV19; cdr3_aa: CGPGQVYGYTF
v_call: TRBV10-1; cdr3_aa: CASSEPSGTGADTQYF
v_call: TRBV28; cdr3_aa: CASSSPASLYQETQYF
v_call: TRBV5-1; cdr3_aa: CASSLGQGSTDTQYF
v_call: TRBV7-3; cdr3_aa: CASSLYGTGKTGANVLTF
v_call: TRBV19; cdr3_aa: CASSELLDRGQIQPQHF
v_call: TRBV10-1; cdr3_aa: CATSPSDTTYEQYF
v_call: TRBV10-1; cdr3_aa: CASSLAGTGYHYGYTF
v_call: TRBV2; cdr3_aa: CASSTSEGSPLHF
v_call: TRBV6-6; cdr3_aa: CASSYSERGTYEQYF
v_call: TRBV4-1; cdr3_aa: CASSQEPWTSGSTNEQFF
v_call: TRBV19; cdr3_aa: CASSGDSLTDTQYF
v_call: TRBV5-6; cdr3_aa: CASSLRQVHEQFF
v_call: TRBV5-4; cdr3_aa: CASSPLPREEQYF
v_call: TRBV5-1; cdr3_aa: CASSSRTGNTEAFF
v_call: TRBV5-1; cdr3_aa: CASSAGGGLDQPQHF
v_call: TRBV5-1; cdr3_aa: CASSLDGTTNEKLFF
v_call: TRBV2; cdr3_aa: CATSTSGRVGTGELFF
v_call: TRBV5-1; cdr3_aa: CASSLDGDQPQHF
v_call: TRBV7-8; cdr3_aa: CASSTTGAGETQYF
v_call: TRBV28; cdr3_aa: CASSTSGSRNEQYF
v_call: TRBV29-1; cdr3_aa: CSALAGGYNEQFF
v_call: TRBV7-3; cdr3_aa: CASSLIRSGGYNEQFF
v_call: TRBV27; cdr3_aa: CASRLGGVGELFF
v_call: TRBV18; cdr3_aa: CASSPPTGTGTEAFF
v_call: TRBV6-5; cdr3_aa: CASRRQGTDTQYF
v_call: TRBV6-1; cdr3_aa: CASSAHRGLGNTGELFF
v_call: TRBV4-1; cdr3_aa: CASSRQGRDGYTF
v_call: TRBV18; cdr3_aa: CASSPRTSGAYQETQYF
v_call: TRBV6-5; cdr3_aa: CASSRDRFPYGYTF
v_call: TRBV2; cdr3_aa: CASRVGQAPGFF
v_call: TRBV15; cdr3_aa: CATSRADSAKQFF
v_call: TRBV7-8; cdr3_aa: CASSPGRPREQYF